A selection of T cell receptor beta chains follows, all from one sample in a study of blood T cells in healthy people across ages. In TCRdb, the 5' RACE reads were re-called with MiXCR into one record per CDR3 protein. The sample has hundreds of thousands of distinct CDR3 sequences, 45% to 50% seen once. Sequencing was done on a sample of blood. The receptors originated from a woman aged 55-69 years in good health. Both conserved end residues are part of each CDR3. The D gene is left open where the match is weak. For some rows the clone size is stated as once, few or many, or as a class when expanded; others skip it.

v_gene	abundance	j_gene	d_gene	CDR3aa	CDR3nt
TRBV28	few	TRBJ1-2	TRBD1	CASSLQGAYGYTF	TGTGCCAGCAGTTTGCAGGGGGCCTATGGCTACACCTTC
TRBV20-1	few	TRBJ2-7	TRBD1	CSATNTGADEQYF	TGCAGTGCTACCAATACAGGGGCCGACGAGCAGTACTTC
TRBV7-2	.	TRBJ1-4	.	CASSRYRSEEKLFF	TGTGCCAGCAGTCGCTACAGGTCGGAGGAAAAACTGTTTTTT
TRBV27	.	TRBJ2-3	.	CASSFRAPSGTDTQYF	TGTGCCAGCAGTTTTCGGGCCCCCTCGGGCACAGATACGCAGTATTTT
TRBV27	.	TRBJ2-2	.	CASSLYGGTNTGELFF	TGTGCCAGCAGTTTATATGGCGGGACGAACACCGGGGAGCTGTTTTTT
TRBV27	few	TRBJ2-5	TRBD2	CASSSLAGVETQYF	TGTGCCAGCAGTTCACTAGCGGGAGTAGAGACCCAGTACTTC
TRBV7-9	.	TRBJ1-2	.	CVSSPGEGYGYTF	TGTGTCAGCAGCCCGGGCGAGGGTTATGGCTACACCTTC
TRBV27	few	TRBJ1-1	.	CASSLAGTNSEAFF	TGTGCCAGCAGTTTGGCAGGAACTAATTCTGAAGCTTTCTTT
TRBV4-2	few	TRBJ2-1	TRBD2	CASSQEPSGRFNEQFF	TGTGCCAGCAGCCAAGAACCTAGCGGGAGGTTCAATGAGCAGTTCTTC
TRBV3-1	few	TRBJ2-5	TRBD1	CASSQGTGDETQYF	TGTGCCAGCAGCCAAGGAACAGGGGATGAGACCCAGTACTTC
TRBV6-2/TRBV6-3	.	TRBJ2-1	TRBD2	CASSSGLAGGVSYNEQFF	TGTGCCAGCAGTTCGGGACTAGCGGGAGGAGTCTCCTACAATGAGCAGTTCTTC